This T cell receptor beta chain emerged from a study of OX40 agonist ivuxolimab in advanced cancers. In the study overall: Three patients responded partially, comprising one with hepatocellular carcinoma and two with cutaneous melanoma.

Study-wide findings and caveats: Relative to CD4+ cells, CD8+ T cells on average had more expanded clones. At 0.1 to 3.0 mg/kg, clonal expansion of CD4+ and CD8+ blood T cells had occurred by week 6.

The trim removed 10 bases at V and 8 bases at J, leaving 18 bases unmatched. Germline CDR1 is SGHKS and CDR2 is YYEKEE (reference sequence). The CDR3 is 15 residues long. Sequenced by immunoSEQ multiplex PCR; TCRdb stores in-frame clones only, minus some. Of 50,000 to 65,000 clones detected, about four fifths appear once; the ten largest clones hold roughly 4.9%. In this sample, this clone turned up once. The target antigen is unknown. The rearrangement joins TRBV5-5 to TRBJ2-1, with TRBD1 matching 7 bases. The source of this sequence is an adult with an advanced solid tumor such as melanoma, head and neck, liver or kidney cancer. Specimen: CD4+ or CD8+ T cells sorted from blood, collected in a trial of the OX40 agonist ivuxolimab. The DNA of the CDR3 is TGTGCCTCAATAAAACGGGGACAGATTTTCCATGAGCAGTTCTTC. Translation: CASIKRGQIFHEQFF. Drawing the rest from reference TRBV5-5 and TRBJ2-1, the complete variable domain is DAGVTQSPTHLIKTRGQQVTLRCSPISGHKSVSWYQQVLGQGPQFIFQYYEKEERGRGNFPDRFSARQFPNYSSELNVNALLLGDSALYLCASIKRGQIFHEQFFGPGTRLTVL.